The 25 T cell receptor beta chains reported below all come from one sample, sequenced in a study of shared clonotypes between healthy human individuals. Only CD45RO-negative cells positively selected for CCR7 counted as naive CD8 cells, so terminally differentiated effector memory CD45RA+ cells were excluded. The assay was immunoSEQ multiplex PCR, and TCRdb's table has in-frame clones only and misses some. Of about 2.2 million clones detected, around 93% appear once; the ten largest clones hold 1.5% to 2%. Sequenced input: naive CD8+ T cells from PBMCs. Source of these receptors: a young man in good health. Some clones in this sample may be carry-over from other donors' samples.

The chain employs TRBV9 and TRBJ1-1, with 7 bases fitting TRBD1. The ends lost 2 bases at V and 6 bases at J; junction bases unmatched: 10. The CDR3 totals 15 residues. The germline V gene has CDR1 SGDLS and CDR2 YYNGEE. The CDR3 loop is CASSVRGTSRAEAFF. Written as DNA, the CDR3 is TGTGCCAGCAGCGTCAGGGGGACCTCGAGAGCTGAAGCTTTCTTT. Combining the CDR3 with reference TRBV9 and TRBJ1-1 gives the whole variable domain DSGVTQTPKHLITATGQRVTLRCSPRSGDLSVYWYQQSLDQGLQFLIQYYNGEERAKGNILERFSAQQFPDLHSELNLSSLELGDSALYFCASSVRGTSRAEAFFGQGTRLTVV.

This chain connects TRBV5-1 to TRBJ2-2, with 8 positions matching TRBD2. The CDR3 length is 19 residues. With V trimmed by 2 bases and J by 1 base, 13 bases remained unmatched. CDR1 is SGHRS, CDR2 YFSETQ, per germline. The CDR3 DNA sequence: TGCGCCAGCAGCTTTGTGGTGGTCTTAAGCGGGAGGAACACCGGGGAGCTGTTTTTT. It translates to CASSFVVVLSGRNTGELFF.

V and J are TRBV28 and TRBJ1-3; D is uncertain. Trimming took off 7 bases at V and 0 bases at J, with 7 bases between the two ends. There are 13 residues in the CDR3. In germline, CDR1 is MDHEN, CDR2 SYDVKM. The CDR3 is CASTPDSGNTIYF. The CDR3 DNA is TGTGCCAGCACTCCGGACTCTGGAAACACCATATATTTT.

This clone was recorded once. The sample carries other DNA sequences with the same CDR3. The chain has TRBV4-1 and TRBJ1-4, with D uncertain. Germline loops: CDR1 MGHRA, CDR2 YSYEKL. V shed 1 base and J shed 6 bases, with 6 bases lying between them. This CDR3 contains 13 residues. The chain's CDR3 is CASSQGRDEKLFF. The CDR3 DNA sequence: TGCGCCAGCAGCCAAGGCCGAGATGAAAAACTGTTTTTT.

This chain links TRBV28 with TRBJ2-3; D ambiguous. V was clipped by 2 bases and J by 0 bases, with 15 bases between them. The CDR3 is made up of 17 amino acids. Germline V gives CDR1 MDHEN, CDR2 SYDVKM. The CDR3 is CASSLSMERASTDTQYF. In DNA form, the CDR3 reads TGTGCCAGCAGTTTAAGCATGGAGAGAGCTAGCACAGATACGCAGTATTTT. Together with reference TRBV28 and TRBJ2-3, the CDR3 gives the full variable domain: DVKVTQSSRYLVKRTGEKVFLECVQDMDHENMFWYRQDPGLGLRLIYFSYDVKMKEKGDIPEGYSVSREKKERFSLILESASTNQTSMYLCASSLSMERASTDTQYFGPGTRLTVL.

J is TRBJ1-1 and V is TRBV11-2, with D perhaps matching TRBD1 (5 bases). The CDR3 is made up of 13 amino acids. V was trimmed by 7 bases and J by 8 bases, leaving 17 bases between them. CDR1 is SGHAT, CDR2 FQNNGV, per germline. The CDR3: CASNLNRDREAFF. The CDR3 coding sequence is TGTGCCAGCAACCTTAACCGGGACCGGGAAGCTTTCTTT. The whole variable domain, remainder taken from reference TRBV11-2 and TRBJ1-1, is EAGVAQSPRYKIIEKRQSVAFWCNPISGHATLYWYQQILGQGPKLLIQFQNNGVVDDSQLPKDRFSAERLKGVDSTLKIQPAKLEDSAVYLCASNLNRDREAFFGQGTRLTVV.

CDR3 protein: CASSPIAGEGYNEQFF. CDR3 nucleotide sequence: TGTGCCAGCAGTCCAATAGCGGGAGAGGGCTACAATGAGCAGTTCTTC. V usage is TRBV27 and J usage is TRBJ2-1; 9 nucleotides match TRBD2. The J segment lost 3 bases and the V segment lost 5 bases, leaving 8 bases of the junction unmatched. The length of the CDR3 is 16 residues. Germline-derived CDR1 and CDR2 are MNHEY and SMNVEV (reference sequence).

This clone was picked up a small number of times. This chain's CDR3 is CATRATGVDTEAFF. CDR3 DNA: TGTGCCACCCGGGCCACAGGGGTGGACACTGAAGCTTTCTTT. The chain combines TRBV19 with TRBJ1-1, with 7 bases matching TRBD1. V lost 10 bases and J lost 3; bases outside the gene matches: 11. Germline values: CDR1 LNHDA, CDR2 SQIVND (reference sequence). The CDR3 covers 14 residues.

The chain uses TRBV4-1 and TRBJ1-1; D uncertain. Germline CDR1 MGHRA, CDR2 YSYEKL. The ends were cut back, 6 bases at V and 3 bases at J, with 11 bases in the middle. The CDR3 extends over 13 amino acids. The CDR3 bases are TGCGCCAGCAGAGGGCGAGGGTACACTGAAGCTTTCTTT. It yields the protein CASRGRGYTEAFF.

This clone was detected once. This chain uses TRBV28 with TRBJ1-5, with a tentative D call TRBD1 (5 bases). The ends were cut back, 3 bases at V and 4 bases at J, with 22 bases in the middle. CDR3 length equals 18 residues. CDR1 and CDR2 (germline): MDHEN, SYDVKM. In nucleotides, the CDR3 is TGTGCCAGCAGTTTTTTTGGGGCCAAAAATGGGCCGAATCAGCCCCAGCATTTT. Amino acids: CASSFFGAKNGPNQPQHF.

The V call is TRBV4-1, the J call TRBJ1-3; D unclear. The CDR3 contains 19 residues. Germline loops: CDR1 MGHRA, CDR2 YSYEKL. Deletions cut 1 base from V and 3 bases from J, with 22 bases between. The CDR3 nucleotides read TGCGCCAGCAGCCAAGCTCCTCCGGGAGGAGTGAATGGTGGAAACACCATATATTTT. The encoded protein is CASSQAPPGGVNGGNTIYF.

The J gene is TRBJ1-4, the V gene TRBV10-2; D remains unclear. This CDR3 has 16 amino acids. V dropped 7 bases and J dropped 8 bases, with 23 bases sitting between them. The germline CDR1 and CDR2 sequences are WSHSY and SAAADI. CDR3 coding DNA: TGCGCCAGCACCCTGCCCCCGTACAAGTCCGGCGAAAAACTGTTTTTT. Translating it yields CASTLPPYKSGEKLFF.

Comments on this clone: The sample has other DNA sequences that encode this CDR3 too. The CDR3 DNA sequence: TGTGCCAGCAGTTTGGGGACTAGTGTCACAGATACGCAGTATTTT. As protein: CASSLGTSVTDTQYF. This chain links TRBV28 with TRBJ2-3; the match to TRBD2 covers 8 bases. The CDR3 is 15 residues long. V shed 3 bases and J 2 bases; nucleotides not matched to a gene: 4. The germline V gene has CDR1 MDHEN and CDR2 SYDVKM.

The chain carries TRBV7-9 and TRBJ2-4, with 8 positions matching TRBD1. The CDR3 sequence is 16 residues long. Germline lookup yields CDR1 SEHNR and CDR2 FQNEAQ (reference sequence). The V segment lost 3 bases and the J segment 8 bases; nucleotides outside the gene matches: 12. CDR3 in amino acids: CASSFQSGQARHIQYF. CDR3 bases: TGTGCCAGCAGCTTCCAGTCGGGACAGGCTAGGCACATTCAGTACTTC.

The V and J genes are TRBV27 and TRBJ2-7; D unresolved. The V and J ends lost 5 bases and 2 bases respectively, with 13 bases between them. The CDR3 has 14 residues. In germline, CDR1 is MNHEY, CDR2 SMNVEV (reference sequence). CDR3 amino acids: CASSPGPGAYEQYF. The DNA of the CDR3 is TGTGCCAGCAGTCCAGGACCGGGCGCCTACGAGCAGTACTTC.

This chain links TRBV4-1 with TRBJ1-5, with TRBD1 identical over 9 bases. The CDR3 spans 17 residues. After removal of 5 bases from V and 5 bases from J, the junction contained 13 bases not matched to a gene. CDR1 and CDR2 from the germline V gene are MGHRA and YSYEKL. The DNA for the CDR3 is TGCGCCAGCAGCGAAAAGGAAAAAGACAGGGGGGATCAGCCCCAGCATTTT. Amino acids: CASSEKEKDRGDQPQHF.

The J gene is TRBJ2-7, the V gene TRBV29-1; D is possibly TRBD1 or TRBD2 (5 bases each). The CDR3 contains 13 residues. Trimming took off 7 bases at V and 6 bases at J, with 19 bases between the two ends. Per germline, CDR1 SQVTM and CDR2 ANQGSEA. CDR3 amino acids: CSADSGTGIEQYF. The CDR3 bases are TGCAGCGCGGATTCCGGGACCGGGATCGAGCAGTACTTC.

The rearrangement links TRBV27 to TRBJ2-7, with TRBD2 identical over 11 bases. V dropped 0 bases and J dropped 3; count of bases not matched to a gene: 4. CDR3 length: 16 residues. Germline CDR1 MNHEY, CDR2 SMNVEV (reference sequence). CDR3 sequence reads: CASSLSGLAAHYEQYF. CDR3 bases: TGTGCCAGCAGTTTATCGGGACTAGCGGCACACTACGAGCAGTACTTC.

V usage is TRBV19 and J usage is TRBJ2-7, with 8 nucleotides matching TRBD1. Germline CDR1 and CDR2: LNHDA and SQIVND (reference sequence). CDR3 size: 15 residues. V trimming: 5 bases; J trimming: 2 bases; junction bases outside the gene matches: 8. Here the CDR3 reads CASSVAGGFPYEQYF. CDR3 DNA: TGTGCCAGTAGTGTTGCAGGGGGCTTCCCCTACGAGCAGTACTTC.

This chain links TRBV28 with TRBJ2-3; no clear D. Trimming left V 2 bases short and J 2 bases short, with 8 bases between. CDR1 and CDR2 from the germline V gene are MDHEN and SYDVKM. The CDR3 is made up of 14 amino acids. The CDR3 DNA sequence: TGTGCCAGCAGTTTAACATCCCTCACAGATACGCAGTATTTT. The encoded protein is CASSLTSLTDTQYF.

CDR3 DNA: TGTGCCAGTAGTTTTACAACAGGGTACGTGAAGGACACTGAAGCTTTCTTT. Residues: CASSFTTGYVKDTEAFF. The chain couples TRBV19 to TRBJ1-1; D might be TRBD1 (6 bases). Looked up from germline, CDR1 is LNHDA and CDR2 is SQIVND (reference sequence). V shed 5 bases and J shed 3 bases, with 22 bases lying between them. The CDR3 runs 17 residues.

This clone has only one observation. The V call is TRBV10-3, the J call TRBJ2-1; TRBD2 matches 11 bases. V trimming: 6 bases; J trimming: 7 bases; junction bases outside the gene matches: 8. Germline V gene lookup returns CDR1 ENHRY and CDR2 SYGVKD. CDR3 size: 15 residues. The CDR3 DNA reads TGTGCCATCAGACCTGGGACTAGCGGTGGAAATGAGCAGTTCTTC. Protein: CAIRPGTSGGNEQFF.

J is TRBJ1-5 and V is TRBV9; possible D gene TRBD1, 5 bases. From germline, CDR1 is SGDLS and CDR2 YYNGEE. CDR3 length: 14 residues. Trimming took off 0 bases at V and 5 bases at J, with 9 bases between the two ends. The CDR3 DNA reads as TGTGCCAGCAGCGTAGGGTCAGGGCATCAGCCCCAGCATTTT. Translated: CASSVGSGHQPQHF. The variable domain in full, completed from reference TRBV9 and TRBJ1-5, reads DSGVTQTPKHLITATGQRVTLRCSPRSGDLSVYWYQQSLDQGLQFLIQYYNGEERAKGNILERFSAQQFPDLHSELNLSSLELGDSALYFCASSVGSGHQPQHFGDGTRLSIL.

The chain links TRBV30 to TRBJ2-7, with a tentative D call TRBD2 (5 bases). This CDR3 comprises 15 residues. Trimming removed 2 bases from V and 1 base from J, with 15 bases in between. Germline CDR1 GTSNPN, CDR2 SVGIG (reference sequence). CDR3 region: CAWSPSSGRSYEQYF. CDR3 sequence (DNA): TGTGCCTGGAGTCCCTCCTCTGGGAGATCCTACGAGCAGTACTTC.

About this clone: Other DNA variants within this sample encode the same CDR3. This rearrangement joins TRBV5-1 to TRBJ2-7; D tentatively reads TRBD1 or TRBD2 (6 bases each). Germline V CDR1 and CDR2: SGHRS, YFSETQ. The CDR3 consists of 12 residues. V was pared by 5 bases and J by 2 bases, with 8 bases between. CDR3 amino acids: CASRGGTYEQYF. CDR3 in DNA: TGCGCCAGCAGAGGGGGGACCTACGAGCAGTACTTC.